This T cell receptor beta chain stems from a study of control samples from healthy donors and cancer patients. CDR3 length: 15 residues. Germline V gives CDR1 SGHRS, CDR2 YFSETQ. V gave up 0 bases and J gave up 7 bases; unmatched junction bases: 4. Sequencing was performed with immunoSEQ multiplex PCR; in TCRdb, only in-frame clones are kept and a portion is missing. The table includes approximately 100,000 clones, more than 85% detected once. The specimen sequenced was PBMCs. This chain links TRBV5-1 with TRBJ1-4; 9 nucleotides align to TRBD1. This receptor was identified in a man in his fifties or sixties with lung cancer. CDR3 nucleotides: TGCGCCAGCAGCTTGGTGGGACAGGGTGGTGAAAAACTGTTTTTT. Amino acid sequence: CASSLVGQGGEKLFF.